A single sample gave rise to the 10 T cell receptor beta chains below, sequenced in a study of OX40 agonist ivuxolimab in advanced cancers. The library was generated by the immunoSEQ multiplex PCR assay. The table comes from immuneACCESS by way of TCRdb, which keeps in-frame sequences with V and J called. Part of the clones is missing from these tables; in studies checked, under half for an unresolved V gene and the rest for unknown reasons. The sample table contains more than 95,000 clones; only one count was recorded for roughly 94% of them. Around 0.17% of the sample lies in the top ten. The sequences come from CD4+ or CD8+ T cells sorted from blood, collected in a trial of the OX40 agonist ivuxolimab. The receptors come from an adult with an advanced solid tumor such as melanoma, head and neck, liver or kidney cancer.

V and J are TRBV7-2 and TRBJ2-7; 13 bases are shared with TRBD2. The CDR3 has 19 residues. CDR1 and CDR2 from the germline V gene are SGHTA and FQGNSA. V lost 4 bases, J lost 2 bases, and 14 bases stayed unmatched. CDR3 region: CASSSRGGGLAGSPYEQYF. CDR3 in DNA: TGTGCCAGCAGCTCTAGAGGGGGGGGACTAGCGGGGTCCCCCTACGAGCAGTACTTC.

The chain is built from TRBV18 and TRBJ1-2; D unresolved. Per germline, CDR1 KGHSH and CDR2 LQKENI. The germline V and J ends were trimmed by 4 bases and 2 bases, with 17 bases remaining between them. This CDR3 is 16 amino acids long. CDR3 loop: CASSHQGLPLNYGYTF. In DNA, the CDR3 is TGTGCCAGCTCACACCAAGGACTCCCCCTAAACTATGGCTACACCTTC.

This clone was seen just once. The gene calls are TRBV29-1 and TRBJ1-1; unclear D gene. The CDR3 covers 13 residues. Germline V gene lookup returns CDR1 SQVTM and CDR2 ANQGSEA. Trimming took 1 base from V and 7 from J, leaving 13 bases between them. This chain's CDR3 is CSVEGGGRIEAFF. For the CDR3, the DNA is TGCAGCGTTGAAGGCGGCGGGAGAATTGAAGCTTTCTTT. Using reference TRBV29-1 and TRBJ1-1 for the parts outside the CDR3, the full variable domain is SAVISQKPSRDICQRGTSLTIQCQVDSQVTMMFWYRQQPGQSLTLIATANQGSEATYESGFVIDKFPISRPNLTFSTLTVSNMSPEDSSIYLCSVEGGGRIEAFFGQGTRLTVV.

V usage is TRBV7-3 and J usage is TRBJ1-2, with no clear D. This CDR3 has 15 residues. The germline CDR1 and CDR2 sequences are SGHTA and FQGTGA. The V end lost 1 base, the J end lost 4 bases, and 13 bases lay between the germline ends. The CDR3 protein is CASSLNTEPLYGYTF. The CDR3 coding sequence is TGTGCCAGCAGCTTAAATACGGAGCCCCTCTATGGCTACACCTTC.

The V and J genes are TRBV14 and TRBJ1-1; D is perhaps TRBD1 (5 bases). Trimming stripped 4 bases from V and 1 base from J, with 13 bases between. The CDR3 spans 15 residues. Germline assignment: CDR1 SGHDN and CDR2 FVKESK. The CDR3 nucleotides are TGTGCCAGCAGCCCCCAGACAGCCTGGAACACTGAAGCTTTCTTT. Residues: CASSPQTAWNTEAFF.

This chain uses TRBV6-1 with TRBJ1-2; no clear D. The CDR3 length is 14 residues. The germline V gene encodes CDR1 MNHNS and CDR2 SASEGT. V was cut by 8 bases and J by 5 bases, with 18 bases left in between. The CDR3 DNA is TGTGCCAGCGGGCGGGGTTTAGATGGATATGGCTACACCTTC. Protein sequence: CASGRGLDGYGYTF.

This chain uses TRBV9 with TRBJ1-1; maybe TRBD1 (5 bases). From germline, CDR1 is SGDLS and CDR2 YYNGEE. V was shortened by 3 bases and J by 4 bases, with 19 bases between the two germline ends. The CDR3 totals 16 residues. CDR3 nucleotide sequence: TGTGCCAGCAGCGCTTTCGGGGGGACCGATTTCACTGAAGCTTTCTTT. This translates into CASSAFGGTDFTEAFF.

This clone was observed once. The rearrangement links TRBV19 to TRBJ2-1; 12 positions agree with TRBD2. Germline V gives CDR1 LNHDA, CDR2 SQIVND (reference sequence). J lost 5 bases, V lost 4 bases, and 6 bases had no gene match. The CDR3 length is 16 residues. The CDR3 DNA follows: TGTGCCAGTAGTAAGCAAAGACTAGCGGGAGACAATGAGCAGTTCTTC. Its protein is CASSKQRLAGDNEQFF.

The V call is TRBV18, the J call TRBJ2-7; 7 bases line up with TRBD1. The CDR3 covers 12 residues. CDR1 KGHSH and CDR2 LQKENI come from the germline V gene. The V gene end was trimmed by 3 bases and the J gene end by 7 bases; junction bases not matched to a gene: 3. CDR3 nucleotides: TGTGCCAGCTCACCTTCCAGGGGGGAGCAGTACTTC. This translates into CASSPSRGEQYF. Combining the CDR3 with reference TRBV18 and TRBJ2-7 gives the whole variable domain NAGVMQNPRHLVRRRGQEARLRCSPMKGHSHVYWYRQLPEEGLKFMVYLQKENIIDESGMPKERFSAEFPKEGPSILRIQQVVRGDSAAYFCASSPSRGEQYFGPGTRLTVT.

The chain couples TRBV5-1 to TRBJ1-5, with D hard to call. V lost 2 bases and J lost 4, with 10 bases in between. The CDR3 length is 14 residues. The germline CDR1 and CDR2 sequences are SGHRS and YFSETQ. The CDR3 reads CASSLEHRNQPQHF. The CDR3 bases are TGCGCCAGCAGCTTAGAACACCGAAATCAGCCCCAGCATTTT.